Each of the 10 T cell receptor beta chains below was sequenced from the same sample in a study of cytomegalovirus exposure and HLA in healthy donors. With 60 Vbeta and 13 Jbeta primers, the PCR was carried out. Sequenced by immunoSEQ multiplex PCR; TCRdb stores in-frame clones only, minus some. This sample has approximately 170,000 clones, with roughly 80% found just once. The sample taken for sequencing was PBMCs. These receptors were collected from a woman under 30 in good health and CMV-seronegative.

Comments on this clone: One end of the junction is discordant with germline, which a read error may explain. The chain couples TRBV7-2 to TRBJ2-7; D perhaps matches TRBD2 (5 bases). Germline values: CDR1 SGHTA, CDR2 FQGNSA. The CDR3 has 16 residues. In DNA form, the CDR3 reads TGTGCCAGCAGCTTAGGGCGGGCTAGTCACTCCTACGGGCAGTACTTC. Its protein is CASSLGRASHSYGQYF.

About this clone itself: A junction boundary mismatches the germline segment, possibly from a read error. The V gene is TRBV7-7, the J gene TRBJ2-5; D remains ambiguous. Looked up from germline, CDR1 is SSHAT and CDR2 is FNYEAQ (reference sequence). This CDR3 region has 14 residues. CDR3 nucleotide sequence: TGTGCTAGCAGCCTCGGTGGCCAAGCGGAGACCCAGTACTTC. It encodes CASSLGGQAETQYF.

The chain joins TRBV11-3 to TRBJ1-1, with no clear D. The length of the CDR3 is 13 residues. The germline gives CDR1 SGHNT, CDR2 YENEEA. V was clipped by 0 bases and J by 1 base, with 3 bases between them. This chain's CDR3 is CASSLERNTEAFF. The CDR3 coding sequence is TGTGCCAGCAGCTTAGAGAGGAACACTGAAGCTTTCTTT.

The V call is TRBV27, the J call TRBJ2-7, with 12 bases matching TRBD2. Germline V lookup: CDR1 MNHEY, CDR2 SMNVEV (reference sequence). The CDR3 covers 15 residues. After removal of 5 bases from V and 7 bases from J, the junction contained 9 bases not matched to a gene. Written as DNA, the CDR3 is TGTGCCAGCAGTGGAAGGACTAGCGGGGTGGGGGAGCAGTACTTC. Translating gives CASSGRTSGVGEQYF.

V and J are TRBV6-1 and TRBJ1-2; D not resolved. The germline CDR1 and CDR2 sequences are MNHNS and SASEGT. The germline V and J ends were trimmed by 3 bases and 4 bases, with 9 bases remaining between them. This CDR3 is built from 13 residues. The CDR3 sequence: CASSDSAGYGYTF. CDR3 sequence (DNA): TGTGCCAGCAGTGACTCTGCCGGCTATGGCTACACCTTC.

The CDR3 sequence is CASSHYSGNTIYF. For the CDR3, the DNA is TGTGCCAGCAGCCACTACTCTGGAAACACCATATATTTT. The genes are TRBV7-9 and TRBJ1-3; the D is unclear. Trimming removed 5 bases from V and 0 bases from J, with 5 bases in between. The CDR3 contains 13 residues. The V gene's germline CDR1 is SEHNR and CDR2 FQNEAQ (reference sequence).

This chain joins TRBV5-5 and TRBJ2-2; D not certain. V lost 0 bases, J lost 4 bases, and 7 bases lay in between. CDR3 length: 14 residues. The germline gives CDR1 SGHKS, CDR2 YYEKEE (reference sequence). CDR3 sequence (DNA): TGTGCCAGCAGCTTGGGACTTTCCACCGGGGAGCTGTTTTTT. It translates to CASSLGLSTGELFF.

The chain carries TRBV5-4 and TRBJ1-1, with D unresolved. V was clipped by 2 bases and J by 0 bases, with 5 bases between them. Germline V CDR1 and CDR2: SGHNT, YYREEE (reference sequence). CDR3 size: 13 residues. CDR3 loop: CASSLYMNTEAFF. The CDR3 region has the DNA TGTGCCAGCAGCTTATATATGAACACTGAAGCTTTCTTT.

The chain carries TRBV7-2 and TRBJ2-3; 13 nucleotides match TRBD2. Trimming removed 2 bases from V and 10 bases from J; junction bases left unmatched: 15. This CDR3 is built from 18 residues. Germline V CDR1 and CDR2: SGHTA, FQGNSA. CDR3 loop: CASSLRAALAGGPEAQYF. The CDR3 nucleotides read TGTGCCAGCAGCTTAAGGGCCGCACTAGCGGGAGGGCCGGAAGCGCAGTATTTT.

The chain links TRBV6-4 to TRBJ2-1; no definite D call. V was clipped by 0 bases and J by 5 bases, with 11 bases between them. Germline V gene lookup returns CDR1 MRHNA and CDR2 SNTAGT. The CDR3 covers 15 residues. The CDR3 sequence: CASSDSGSQDNEQFF. CDR3 in DNA: TGTGCCAGCAGTGACTCGGGCAGTCAAGACAATGAGCAGTTCTTC.